Listed below are T cell receptor beta chains from one sample, sequenced in a study of T cells after yellow fever vaccination. TCRdb reanalysed the 5' RACE reads using MiXCR and keeps one entry per CDR3 protein. The data contain 340,000 or so distinct CDR3 sequences, around an eighth of them singletons. Sequencing used CD4+ T cells sorted from PBMCs, obtained 15 days after the yellow fever booster vaccination. These receptors came from a man younger than 35 who received the YFV17D yellow fever vaccine. The CDR3 runs from the conserved cysteine through the conserved F or W. Each record gives: clone size, V gene, J gene, CDR3 protein. Size is stated for part of the rows, as once, few or many counts, or as a class when the clone is expanded.

clone size: few
V gene: TRBV27
J gene: TRBJ2-7
CDR3 protein: CASSPFRTGLREQYF

clone size: many
V gene: TRBV5-1
J gene: TRBJ2-3
CDR3 protein: CASSLSASTDTQYF

clone size: NA
V gene: TRBV11-2
J gene: TRBJ1-1
CDR3 protein: CASSPRAGAETEAFF

clone size: few
V gene: TRBV4-3
J gene: TRBJ2-3
CDR3 protein: CASSQDRGSPSDTQYF

clone size: NA
V gene: TRBV12-3/TRBV12-4
J gene: TRBJ1-5
CDR3 protein: CASSLSGANQPQHF

clone size: NA
V gene: TRBV4-1
J gene: TRBJ1-2
CDR3 protein: CASSQGVGYGYTF

clone size: few
V gene: TRBV20-1
J gene: TRBJ2-5
CDR3 protein: CSANGLAGGQAQYF

clone size: few
V gene: TRBV5-5
J gene: TRBJ2-2
CDR3 protein: CASSSTQGPRRLFF

clone size: few
V gene: TRBV7-3
J gene: TRBJ2-1
CDR3 protein: CASSLRDGSSNNEQFF

clone size: few
V gene: TRBV20-1
J gene: TRBJ1-1
CDR3 protein: CSARVPQGNTEAFF